These 16 T cell receptor beta chains were all obtained from the same sample, sequenced in a study of post-analysis software for immune sequencing data. For these receptors, no antigen is known. General study results and limits: Roughly 5 TRBV segments occurring more often in patients than controls included TRBV5-6, TRBV5-1 and TRBV20-1.

Unique molecular identifiers were carried by the TCR beta cDNA libraries. TCRdb re-derived calls from the PCR reads in MiXCR, one entry per CDR3 protein. The table has around 700,000 distinct CDR3 sequences, 59% seen once. The sample was blood. The source of these receptors is a girl aged 2 to 9 with multiple sclerosis.

Only one count was recorded for this clonotype. This rearrangement joins TRBV11-2 to TRBJ1-2; possibly TRBD1 for D (5 bases). V was pared by 6 bases and J by 3 bases, with 14 bases between. This CDR3 is 14 amino acids long. Looked up from germline, CDR1 is SGHAT and CDR2 is FQNNGV. The CDR3 region has the DNA TGTGCCAGCAGGTCTACCGGGACGCACTATGGCTACACCTTC. This encodes CASRSTGTHYGYTF.

This clonotype has just one count. This chain uses TRBV20-1 with TRBJ2-1; D is perhaps TRBD1 (6 bases). Trimming left V 5 bases short and J 6 bases short, with 14 bases between. Germline V gives CDR1 DFQATT, CDR2 SNEGSKA (reference sequence). This CDR3 spans 13 amino acids. CDR3 sequence (DNA): TGCAGTGCTGCACAGGGAGTGGGCAATGAGCAGTTCTTC. This gives the protein CSAAQGVGNEQFF.

This clonotype showed up just a few times. CDR3 bases: TGCAGTGCTAGAGACCCGGTAGGCGGCGAGCAGTACTTC. Its protein product is CSARDPVGGEQYF. The chain is built from TRBV20-1 and TRBJ2-7; D gene unclear. This CDR3 spans 13 amino acids. From germline, CDR1 is DFQATT and CDR2 SNEGSKA (reference sequence). V shed 0 bases and J shed 6 bases, with 12 bases lying between them.

The gene calls are TRBV2 and TRBJ2-1, with 12 bases aligning to TRBD2. The CDR3 runs 16 residues. The germline V gene has CDR1 SNHLY and CDR2 FYNNEI. V gave up 6 bases and J gave up 8 bases; unmatched junction bases: 11. CDR3 coding DNA: TGTGCCAGCAGACCCCCCCGACTAGCGGGAGAGGATGAGCAGTTCTTC. As protein: CASRPPRLAGEDEQFF. The full variable domain, rest sourced from reference TRBV2 and TRBJ2-1, is EPEVTQTPSHQVTQMGQEVILRCVPISNHLYFYWYRQILGQKVEFLVSFYNNEISEKSEIFDDQFSVERPDGSNFTLKIRSTKLEDSAMYFCASRPPRLAGEDEQFFGPGTRLTVL.

The chain combines TRBV19 with TRBJ2-7; 8 bases fit TRBD1. Germline CDR1 is LNHDA and CDR2 is SQIVND (reference sequence). The junction had 8 bases not matched to a gene; V was cut back by 6 bases and J by 4 bases. The CDR3 sequence is 14 residues long. The CDR3: CASSAGQGGYEQYF. CDR3 DNA sequence: TGTGCCAGTAGCGCCGGACAGGGCGGATACGAGCAGTACTTC.

The rearrangement joins TRBV28 to TRBJ2-1, with 8 bases identical to TRBD2. This CDR3 contains 14 residues. Germline assignment: CDR1 MDHEN and CDR2 SYDVKM. V lost 6 bases, J lost 8 bases, and 9 bases stayed unmatched. The CDR3 DNA is TGTGCCAGCAGCCCCGGGACTAGATCCCATGAGCAGTTCTTC. Its protein is CASSPGTRSHEQFF.

This chain uses TRBV19 with TRBJ2-7; D gene uncertain. Near its end, the DNA agrees better with TRBJ2-5, so the J call may be wrong. Germline values: CDR1 LNHDA, CDR2 SQIVND (reference sequence). There are 13 residues in the CDR3. Here the CDR3 reads CASKTSSGETQYF. DNA for the CDR3: TGTGCCAGTAAGACTTCGTCGGGAGAGACCCAGTACTTC.

This rearrangement joins TRBV20-1 to TRBJ2-4, with a possible D match to TRBD1 (5 bases). CDR3 length equals 12 residues. Deletions cut 0 bases from V and 7 bases from J, with 7 bases between. CDR1 and CDR2 (germline): DFQATT, SNEGSKA (reference sequence). The CDR3 protein is CSAREQENIQYF. DNA for the CDR3: TGCAGTGCTAGAGAACAGGAGAACATTCAGTACTTC.

The J gene is TRBJ1-4, the V gene TRBV4-1; 8 nucleotides agree with TRBD1. CDR3 size: 15 residues. Per germline, CDR1 MGHRA and CDR2 YSYEKL. V was clipped by 6 bases and J by 8 bases; unmatched bases: 11. The CDR3 loop is CASSLRSDRGEKLFF. In DNA form, the CDR3 reads TGCGCCAGCAGTTTACGAAGTGACAGGGGCGAAAAACTGTTTTTT.

The gene calls are TRBV7-2 and TRBJ2-3, with 8 bases identical to TRBD2. Germline V gene lookup returns CDR1 SGHTA and CDR2 FQGNSA. With V trimmed by 1 base and J by 5 bases, 8 bases remained unmatched. This CDR3 is 16 amino acids long. The CDR3 here is CASSLVAGGELDTQYF. The CDR3 DNA reads as TGTGCCAGCAGCTTAGTGGCGGGGGGAGAGTTAGATACGCAGTATTTT.

This clonotype was seen more than once but under ten times. This chain joins TRBV29-1 and TRBJ2-7; no firm D call. The germline V gene encodes CDR1 SQVTM and CDR2 ANQGSEA. There are 13 residues in the CDR3. V lost 0 bases to trimming and J lost 6 bases, with 12 bases between them. The CDR3 here is CSVEDRGSPEQYF. For the CDR3, the DNA is TGCAGCGTTGAAGATCGCGGCAGCCCCGAGCAGTACTTC.

The rearrangement joins TRBV9 to TRBJ2-5; D gene ambiguous. This CDR3 comprises 14 residues. The V end lost 0 bases, the J end lost 4 bases, and 10 bases lay between the germline ends. Germline CDR1 reads SGDLS; CDR2 reads YYNGEE. The DNA for the CDR3 is TGTGCCAGCAGCGTAGAAGCTCTATCAGAGACCCAGTACTTC. Its protein is CASSVEALSETQYF.

V is TRBV3-1 and J is TRBJ2-5; D uncertain. This CDR3 contains 15 residues. In germline, CDR1 is LGHDT, CDR2 YNNKEL (reference sequence). The ends were cut back, 0 bases at V and 4 bases at J, with 12 bases in the middle. In DNA form, the CDR3 reads TGTGCCAGCAGCCAAGATCTTGGGTATGGAGAGACCCAGTACTTC. Its protein product is CASSQDLGYGETQYF.

This chain links TRBV20-1 with TRBJ2-2, with D unresolved. The germline V gene has CDR1 DFQATT and CDR2 SNEGSKA (reference sequence). Trimming cost V 4 bases and J 5 bases, with 8 bases left between them. This CDR3 has 12 residues. The CDR3 DNA reads TGCAGTGCTACGACGGTGACCGGGGAGCTGTTTTTT. Protein: CSATTVTGELFF.

The V and J genes are TRBV20-1 and TRBJ2-3; no clear D gene. Germline CDR1 is DFQATT and CDR2 is SNEGSKA (reference sequence). The CDR3 is 15 residues long. The V end was cut by 5 bases, the J end by 1 base, with 16 bases between. Written as DNA, the CDR3 is TGCAGTGCTCAAATGGGTGGTGGTGGCACAGATACGCAGTATTTT. As protein: CSAQMGGGGTDTQYF.

The V and J genes are TRBV20-1 and TRBJ2-3; 15 positions match TRBD2. The J segment lost 3 bases and the V segment lost 1 base, leaving 8 bases of the junction unmatched. The CDR3 extends over 18 amino acids. Looked up from germline, CDR1 is DFQATT and CDR2 is SNEGSKA (reference sequence). The CDR3: CSARVSRTSGRVTDTQYF. DNA for the CDR3: TGCAGTGCTAGAGTGTCCAGGACTAGCGGGAGGGTGACAGATACGCAGTATTTT.